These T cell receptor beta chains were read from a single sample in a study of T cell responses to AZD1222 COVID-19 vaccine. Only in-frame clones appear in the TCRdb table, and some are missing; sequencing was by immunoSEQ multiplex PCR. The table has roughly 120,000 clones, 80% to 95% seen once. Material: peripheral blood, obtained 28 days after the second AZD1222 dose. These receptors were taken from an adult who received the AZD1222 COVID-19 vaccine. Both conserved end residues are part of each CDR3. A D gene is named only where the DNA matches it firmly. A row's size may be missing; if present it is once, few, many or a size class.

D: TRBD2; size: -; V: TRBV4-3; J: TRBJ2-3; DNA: TGCGCCAGCAGCCAAGAAGCAGCGGGGGGTGCGGGTACGCAGTATTTT; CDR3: CASSQEAAGGAGTQYF
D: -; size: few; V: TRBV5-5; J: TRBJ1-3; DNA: TGTGCCAGCAGCCTCAGGGGCTCTGGAAACACCATATATTTT; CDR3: CASSLRGSGNTIYF
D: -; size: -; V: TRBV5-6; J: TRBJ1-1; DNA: TGTGCCAGCAGCTTGCTCGGCGGGGGCAACACTGAAGCTTTCTTT; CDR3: CASSLLGGGNTEAFF
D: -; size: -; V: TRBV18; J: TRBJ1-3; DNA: TGTGCCAGCTCACCACAGAGCTCTGGAAACACCATATATTTT; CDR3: CASSPQSSGNTIYF
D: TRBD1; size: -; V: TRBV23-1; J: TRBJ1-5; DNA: TGCGCCAGCAGTTTAAATCGTGGGGACAGGGTCGGGGTCGTAGCTGATCAGCCCCAGCATTTT; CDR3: CASSLNRGDRVGVVADQPQHF
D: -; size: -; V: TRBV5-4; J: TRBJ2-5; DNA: TGTGCCAGCAGCCCCGTCCAGGGGATGCGAAAGACCCAGTACTTC; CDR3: CASSPVQGMRKTQYF
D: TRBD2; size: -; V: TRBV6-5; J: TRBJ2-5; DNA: TGTGCCAGCAGTTGGCTAGCGGATACCCAAGAGACCCAGTACTTC; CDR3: CASSWLADTQETQYF
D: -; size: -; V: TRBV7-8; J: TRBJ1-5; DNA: TGTGCCAGCAGCCCACCATTGGCGCCCCAGCATTTT; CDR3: CASSPPLAPQHF
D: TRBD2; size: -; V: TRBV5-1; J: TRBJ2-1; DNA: TGCGCCAGCAGCAGACTAGCGGGGGACTACAATGAGCAGTTCTTC; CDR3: CASSRLAGDYNEQFF
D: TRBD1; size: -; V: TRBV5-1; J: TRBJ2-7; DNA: TGCGCCAGCAGCTTGGAAGGGACAGGGGACTACGAGCAGTACTTC; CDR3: CASSLEGTGDYEQYF
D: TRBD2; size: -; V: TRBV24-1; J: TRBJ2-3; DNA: TGTGCCACCAGTGATCCGAAAAATGACGGGACAAAGGGACTAGCGGGGACACCAGATACGCAGTATTTT; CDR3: CATSDPKNDGTKGLAGTPDTQYF
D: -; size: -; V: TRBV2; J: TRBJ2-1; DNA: TGTGCCAGCAGTCGGGACCGAAGCCGGCCCAATGAGCAGTTCTTC; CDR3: CASSRDRSRPNEQFF
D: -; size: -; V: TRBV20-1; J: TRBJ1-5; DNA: TGCAGTGCTAGTTCCAGCAATCAGCCCCAGCATTTT; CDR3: CSASSSNQPQHF
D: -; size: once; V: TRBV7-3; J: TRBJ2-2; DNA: TGTGCCAGCAGCGCGACAGCTTCGAACACCGGGGAGCTGTTTTTT; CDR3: CASSATASNTGELFF
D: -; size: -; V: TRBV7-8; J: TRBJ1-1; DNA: TGTGCCAGCAGCTTAAGGGCCAGGGGAACTGAAGCTTTCTTT; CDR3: CASSLRARGTEAFF
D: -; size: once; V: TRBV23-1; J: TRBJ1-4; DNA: TGCGCCAGCAGTCAATCTGGTCTCCCCTGGCAGGGAATTTCGACTAATGAAAAACTGTTTTTT; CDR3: CASSQSGLPWQGISTNEKLFF
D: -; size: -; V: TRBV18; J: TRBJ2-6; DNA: TGTGCCAGCTCACCACCGGTGGATACCAACGTCCTGACTTTC; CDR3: CASSPPVDTNVLTF
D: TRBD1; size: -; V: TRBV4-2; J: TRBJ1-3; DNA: TGTGCCAGCAGCCTTCAGGACAGGGACGGAAACACCATATATTTT; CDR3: CASSLQDRDGNTIYF
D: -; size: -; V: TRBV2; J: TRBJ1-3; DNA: TGTGCCAGCAGTGTTGGGGGAAACACCATATATTTT; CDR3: CASSVGGNTIYF
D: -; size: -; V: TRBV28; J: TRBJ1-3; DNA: TGTGCCAGCAGTTTTGGGGCAGGGGGAAACACCATATATTTT; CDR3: CASSFGAGGNTIYF
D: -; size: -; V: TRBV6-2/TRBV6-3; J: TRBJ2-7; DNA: TGTGCCAGCAGTTACTCGGGGGCCGCCTACGAGCAGTACTTC; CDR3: CASSYSGAAYEQYF
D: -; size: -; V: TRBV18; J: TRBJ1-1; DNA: TGTGCCAGCTCACCGGGTGTGGGGGGCGCCGGGAACACTGAAGCTTTCTTT; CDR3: CASSPGVGGAGNTEAFF
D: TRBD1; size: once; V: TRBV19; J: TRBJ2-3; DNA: TGTGCCAGTAGTATAACACAGGGGGAGGCAGATACGCAGTATTTT; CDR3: CASSITQGEADTQYF
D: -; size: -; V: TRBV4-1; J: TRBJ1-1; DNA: TGCGCCAGCAGCCAAGACCGAGGGCCGGAAGCTTTCTTT; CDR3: CASSQDRGPEAFF
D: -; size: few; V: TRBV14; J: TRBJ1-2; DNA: TGTGCCAGCAGCCAAGATCTGGGCCCGAGCTATGGCTACACCTTC; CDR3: CASSQDLGPSYGYTF
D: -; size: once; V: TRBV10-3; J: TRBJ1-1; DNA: TGTGCCATCAGTGAACCGGACGGAGGAAAGAACACTGAAGCTTTCTTT; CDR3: CAISEPDGGKNTEAFF
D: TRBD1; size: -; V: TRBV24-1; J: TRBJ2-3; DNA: TGTGCCACCAGGGGACCGGGACAGGGGGCTTCTACGCAGTATTTT; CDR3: CATRGPGQGASTQYF